This entry features one T cell receptor beta chain sequence. The antigen this receptor binds is unknown. The CDR3 sequence holds 13 residues, the cysteine and phenylalanine included. The DNA is unrecorded. CDR1 and CDR2, looked up from the germline V gene (reference sequence), are SGHNT and YYREEE. This specimen belongs to a study of monozygotic twins with inflammatory bowel disease (dated by TCRdb to the late 2010s). A note on the overall study: The complete study included around 30 monozygotic twin pairs: 19 IBD-discordant Danish pairs and nine German pairs, of which four were IBD-concordant and five were IBD-discordant. The search for disease-associated traits relied mainly on comparing, within discordant pairs, IBD patients with their genetically identical healthy co-twins. Each individual had, on average, about 151 000 unique TCRalpha sequences and 181 000 unique TCRbeta sequences available for analysis. What the research found in general, with its limitations: A decrease in TCRbeta repertoire diversity, as measured by inverse Simpson index, was observed in IBD patients compared with their healthy co-twins. No single strong signal or clonotype linked to IBD turned up in the results, so the idea that one exists was not supported. Compared with healthy twins, IBD patients had fewer clonotypes in common with other individuals, a difference most pronounced in patients showing signs of disease activity. Because patients received different immunosuppressive treatments, the repertoires may have picked up extra background noise and variability between individuals. Repertoire similarity did not differ between concordant and discordant twins, which could be due to limited statistical power. Distinction between different T cell subtypes could not be achieved in the analysis.

Receptor libraries were prepared by 5' RACE. The input for every TCR library was around 4,000 ng of total RNA. cDNA was synthesized with SMARTScribe reverse transcriptase in eight separate reactions per sample. During cDNA synthesis, template switching was used to introduce unique molecular identifiers that contained a 6-nucleotide sample barcode. Two nested PCRs of approximately 16 and 10 cycles amplified the TCRalpha and TCRbeta cDNA, and bead purification followed each PCR. Before amplification, the cDNA was treated with uracil DNA-glycosylase and purified using the QIAquick PCR purification kit. The second PCR added Illumina TruSeq-compatible adapters along with sample-specific barcodes. TapeStation and Qubit were used to check library quality and concentration, and 4.5 to 6.5 ng of each library was pooled. The pooled libraries were sequenced with 2 x 100 bp reads and custom sequencing primers on an Illumina HiSeq2500 single-index Rapid Run. Per the authors' processing: MiGEC version 1.2.6 was used for UMI-based consensus assembly, which corrected PCR and sequencing errors. V(D)J alignment, clonotype assembly and CDR3 extraction were performed with MiXCR version 2.1.1. Gene usage, clonotype sharing and MAIT/NKT TCR abundance were normalised by analysing the top 1000, 10 000 and 20 000 clonotypes per sample. Diversity was computed as the inverse Simpson index with the vegan R package after downsampling to 27 000 UMIs. Statistical testing used paired Mann-Whitney U tests on the discordant twin pairs and applied Benjamini-Hochberg correction for multiple testing. Reprocessed by TCRdb, the reads give a single entry per CDR3 protein sequence, without DNA. In this record, the V and J calls reflect TCRdb's handling and not the investigators' own analysis. The record for this sample contains 140,000 to 150,000 distinct CDR3 sequences. The biggest ten clones account for more than 1% of the sample.

From each donor, a roughly 2.3 ml peripheral blood sample was drawn into PAXgene tubes and stored at -80 degrees C. Without any T cell sorting, total RNA was extracted from whole blood using the PAXgene blood miRNA kit on an automated QIAcube. Deep TCRalpha and TCRbeta repertoire profiling with unique molecular barcoding was performed on peripheral blood of monozygotic twin pairs concordant or discordant for inflammatory bowel disease. Smoking habits were recorded for all twin pairs, with individuals classified as current, former or never smokers. Sequencing was performed on blood. This clonotype was obtained from a human donor with ulcerative colitis or Crohn's disease, or a healthy co-twin of an affected twin (not recorded which). The chain was built from TRBV5-4 and TRBJ1-2; with no DNA, the TCRdb D assignment of TRBD1 cannot be verified. The CDR3 protein: CASSYGQGNGYTF.